The rows below give T cell receptor beta chains drawn from one sample of a study of Ad26.COV2.S vaccination and SARS-CoV-2 variants. TCRdb's table, derived via immunoSEQ multiplex PCR, lists solely in-frame clones and lacks some. This sample has about 370,000 clones, with around nine tenths found just once. The sequencing here drew on peripheral blood, taken in a trial of Ad26.COV2.S vaccine versus placebo. Source of these receptors: a person between 18 and 65 years old who received the Ad26.COV2.S COVID-19 vaccine or a placebo. The CDR3 runs from the conserved cysteine through the conserved F or W. D genes are given only for firm matches. Clone size appears in some rows only: once, few, many, or a class for an expanded clone.

once TRBJ1-1 TRBV6-1 11 . CASSEIAEAFF TGTGCCAGCAGTGAAATCGCTGAAGCTTTCTTT
. TRBJ1-5 TRBV10-3 12 . CASSQGNQPQHF TGTGCCAGTTCACAGGGCAATCAGCCCCAGCATTTT
. TRBJ1-5 TRBV12-5 14 . CASGPPGSNQPQHF TGTGCTAGTGGTCCCCCGGGCTCCAATCAGCCCCAGCATTTT
. TRBJ1-1 TRBV15 14 . CATSRDGRNTEAFF TGTGCCACCAGCAGAGACGGCCGGAACACTGAAGCTTTCTTT
once TRBJ2-3 TRBV28 13 TRBD1 CASRPTGADTQYF TGTGCCAGCAGACCCACAGGGGCAGATACGCAGTATTTT
. TRBJ1-1 TRBV7-8 15 . CASSLAQGGNTEAFF TGTGCCAGCAGCTTAGCACAGGGAGGTAACACTGAAGCTTTCTTT
. TRBJ2-1 TRBV12-3/TRBV12-4 13 . CASSLTDYNEQFF TGTGCCAGCAGTTTAACAGATTACAATGAGCAGTTCTTC
. TRBJ2-7 TRBV7-9 14 TRBD1 CASSAGTGSYEQYF TGTGCCAGCAGTGCCGGGACAGGATCCTACGAGCAGTACTTC
. TRBJ1-2 TRBV27 13 . CASSTSDSYGYTF TGTGCCAGCAGTACCTCGGACAGCTATGGCTACACCTTC
. TRBJ1-1 TRBV19 12 . CASRGVDTEAFF TGTGCCAGTAGGGGGGTGGACACTGAAGCTTTCTTT
few TRBJ1-1 TRBV29-1 11 . CSVDRGQGAFF TGCAGCGTTGATAGGGGTCAGGGTGCTTTCTTT
. TRBJ2-3 TRBV24-1 16 . CATSGRGGTSTDTQYF TGTGCCACCAGTGGGAGGGGCGGGACTAGCACAGATACGCAGTATTTT
. TRBJ2-3 TRBV4-2 17 TRBD2 CASSQDGAGGLTDTQYF TGTGCCAGCAGCCAAGATGGCGCGGGAGGACTCACAGATACGCAGTATTTT
. TRBJ2-2 TRBV27 15 . CASSFIPGSTGELFF TGTGCCAGCAGTTTTATCCCTGGATCGACCGGGGAGCTGTTTTTT
. TRBJ2-2 TRBV9 14 . CASSVAGVTGELFF TGTGCCAGCAGCGTAGCGGGGGTGACCGGGGAGCTGTTTTTT
. TRBJ2-7 TRBV12-3/TRBV12-4 12 . CASSLRGYEQYF TGTGCCAGCAGTTTACGGGGCTACGAGCAGTACTTC
. TRBJ2-7 TRBV5-1 14 . CASSFDGMNYEQYF TGCGCCAGCAGCTTCGACGGGATGAACTACGAGCAGTACTTC
. TRBJ2-5 TRBV5-4 17 . CASSFGSSGGSQETQYF TGTGCCAGCAGTTTTGGGTCCAGCGGAGGGTCACAAGAGACCCAGTACTTC
. TRBJ2-1 TRBV7-6 17 . CASSLDAFRSSYNEQFF TGTGCCAGCAGCTTAGACGCTTTCCGCAGCTCCTACAATGAGCAGTTCTTC